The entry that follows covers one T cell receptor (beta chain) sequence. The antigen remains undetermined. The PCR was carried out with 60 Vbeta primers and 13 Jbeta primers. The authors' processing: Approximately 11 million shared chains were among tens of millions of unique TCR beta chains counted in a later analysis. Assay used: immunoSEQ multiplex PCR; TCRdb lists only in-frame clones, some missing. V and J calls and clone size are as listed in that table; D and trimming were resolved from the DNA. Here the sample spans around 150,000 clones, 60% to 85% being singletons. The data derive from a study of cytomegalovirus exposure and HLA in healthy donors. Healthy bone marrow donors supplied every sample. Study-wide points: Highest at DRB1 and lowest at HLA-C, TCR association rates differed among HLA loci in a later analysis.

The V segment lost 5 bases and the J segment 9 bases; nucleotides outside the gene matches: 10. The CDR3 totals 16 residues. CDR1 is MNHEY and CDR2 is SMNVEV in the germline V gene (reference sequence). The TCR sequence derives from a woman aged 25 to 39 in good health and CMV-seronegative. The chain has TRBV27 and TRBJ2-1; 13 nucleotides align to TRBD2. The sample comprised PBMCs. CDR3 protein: CASSTRTSGGGGEQFF. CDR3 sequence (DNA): TGTGCCAGCAGTACCCGGACTAGCGGGGGCGGGGGTGAGCAGTTCTTC.